The 21 T cell receptor beta chains below were found in one sample sequenced in a study of cytomegalovirus exposure and HLA in healthy donors. 13 Jbeta primers and 60 Vbeta primers were used for the PCR. Here immunoSEQ multiplex PCR was the method, and the copy in TCRdb shows in-frame clones only, minus some. The sample yields about 43,000 clones, roughly 60% seen once. The sequencing input was PBMCs. Receptors were obtained from a human donor in good health.

This clone was observed a handful of times. V usage is TRBV4-1 and J usage is TRBJ1-1; no reliable D call. The CDR3 runs 15 residues. Germline CDR1 reads MGHRA; CDR2 reads YSYEKL. V lost 5 bases and J lost 3, with 16 bases in between. The CDR3 region is CASSRLFPQDTEAFF. In DNA form, the CDR3 reads TGCGCCAGCAGCAGATTATTCCCTCAGGACACTGAAGCTTTCTTT.

This clone was counted between two and nine times. The chain carries TRBV19 and TRBJ2-2; maybe TRBD2 (5 bases). Germline V gene lookup returns CDR1 LNHDA and CDR2 SQIVND (reference sequence). V lost 0 bases to trimming and J lost 0 bases, with 26 bases between them. CDR3 size: 22 residues. Here the CDR3 reads CASSIDPRLARRDGANTGELFF. The CDR3 DNA reads as TGTGCCAGTAGTATAGATCCTCGCCTGGCCCGACGGGATGGGGCGAACACCGGGGAGCTGTTTTTT.

This rearrangement joins TRBV4-3 to TRBJ2-5; no reliable D call. The CDR3 has 17 residues. The V gene's germline CDR1 is LGHNA and CDR2 YSLEER. The V and J ends lost 1 base and 1 base respectively, with 16 bases between them. CDR3 in amino acids: CASSQGRINTVQETQYF. The CDR3 DNA reads TGCGCCAGCAGCCAAGGTCGGATAAATACAGTCCAAGAGACCCAGTACTTC.

The chain is built from TRBV5-1 and TRBJ2-7; D is perhaps TRBD1 (6 bases). The germline V gene has CDR1 SGHRS and CDR2 YFSETQ. The CDR3 runs to 12 residues. The germline V and J ends were trimmed by 6 bases and 5 bases, with 12 bases remaining between them. CDR3 sequence (DNA): TGCGCCAGCAAGGTTACAGGGCACGAGCAGTACTTC. Protein sequence: CASKVTGHEQYF.

The rearrangement links TRBV11-3 to TRBJ2-5, with 7 bases lining up with TRBD1. Per germline, CDR1 SGHNT and CDR2 YENEEA. The CDR3 is made up of 15 amino acids. Germline trimming cut 1 base from V and 7 bases from J; bases unmatched to any gene: 9. The DNA for the CDR3 is TGTGCCAGCAGCTTAGGAGGGACAGCTCGGGGGACCCAGTACTTC. Its translation: CASSLGGTARGTQYF. The variable domain in full, with the rest retrieved from reference TRBV11-3 and TRBJ2-5, is EAGVVQSPRYKIIEKKQPVAFWCNPISGHNTLYWYLQNLGQGPELLIRYENEEAVDDSQLPKDRFSAERLKGVDSTLKIQPAELGDSAVYLCASSLGGTARGTQYFGPGTRLLVL.

The V call is TRBV2, the J call TRBJ1-2; TRBD1 is a possible D gene (6 bases). The CDR3 is made up of 15 amino acids. Germline V gives CDR1 SNHLY, CDR2 FYNNEI. The V and J ends lost 5 bases and 3 bases respectively, with 16 bases between them. CDR3 coding DNA: TGTGCCAGCAGTCTAAAGGGGGAACGGGACTATGGCTACACCTTC. It encodes CASSLKGERDYGYTF.

The chain carries TRBV9 and TRBJ2-2, with a possible D match to TRBD2 (7 bases). The V gene lost 2 bases and the J gene lost 7 bases, with 15 bases spanning the gap. The CDR3 has 15 amino acids. CDR1 and CDR2 (germline): SGDLS, YYNGEE. The CDR3 bases are TGTGCCAGCAGCGTTGGGGGGGGCCTCGACGGGGAGCTGTTTTTT. Translating it yields CASSVGGGLDGELFF. Full variable domain (outside the CDR3, taken from reference TRBV9 and TRBJ2-2): DSGVTQTPKHLITATGQRVTLRCSPRSGDLSVYWYQQSLDQGLQFLIQYYNGEERAKGNILERFSAQQFPDLHSELNLSSLELGDSALYFCASSVGGGLDGELFFGEGSRLTVL.

V and J are TRBV29-1 and TRBJ2-1; D is perhaps TRBD2 (6 bases). V was cut by 3 bases and J by 0 bases, with 12 bases left in between. Germline values: CDR1 SQVTM, CDR2 ANQGSEA. The CDR3 length is 15 residues. This chain's CDR3 is CSVEGSGHSYNEQFF. CDR3 coding DNA: TGCAGCGTTGAGGGTAGCGGACACTCCTACAATGAGCAGTTCTTC.

Comments on this clone: One end of the junction varies from germline; a read error may be responsible. The chain recombines TRBV2 with TRBJ1-2, with 8 bases lining up with TRBD1. CDR1 is SNHLY, CDR2 FYNNEI, per germline. The CDR3 runs 15 residues. The CDR3 sequence is CASREAAGGPYGYTF. The CDR3 bases are TGTGCCAGCAGGGAAGCGGCAGGGGGCCCCTATGGCTACACCTTC.

V is TRBV7-2 and J is TRBJ2-3; 7 nucleotides agree with TRBD2. Germline V gene lookup returns CDR1 SGHTA and CDR2 FQGNSA. This CDR3 has 15 amino acids. Trimming removed 5 bases from V and 2 bases from J; junction bases left unmatched: 7. The CDR3 sequence: CASSHQSGDTDTQYF. The CDR3 DNA is TGTGCCAGCAGCCATCAAAGCGGGGACACAGATACGCAGTATTTT.

This clone was found a few times. The rearrangement joins TRBV10-3 to TRBJ1-5; the D gene is possibly TRBD1 (5 bases). Germline loops: CDR1 ENHRY, CDR2 SYGVKD. There are 16 residues in the CDR3. The V end was cut by 4 bases, the J end by 4 bases, with 17 bases between. CDR3 DNA sequence: TGTGCCATCAGTGGGGGGGTAAATAGGGAAAATCAGCCCCAGCATTTT. It yields the protein CAISGGVNRENQPQHF.

J is TRBJ1-5 and V is TRBV5-1; TRBD1 is a possible D gene (5 bases). Trimming removed 1 base at V and 0 bases at J, with 8 bases between. There are 15 residues in the CDR3. CDR1 is SGHRS and CDR2 is YFSETQ in the germline V gene. The chain's CDR3 is CASSLTGNSNQPQHF. CDR3 nucleotide sequence: TGCGCCAGCAGCTTGACAGGCAATAGCAATCAGCCCCAGCATTTT.

This rearrangement joins TRBV5-4 to TRBJ1-1; D is unresolved. CDR1 SGHNT and CDR2 YYREEE come from the germline V gene (reference sequence). The ends were cut back, 0 bases at V and 1 base at J, with 4 bases in the middle. This CDR3 is built from 13 residues. The DNA of the CDR3 is TGTGCCAGCAGCTTGGAACAGAACACTGAAGCTTTCTTT. This encodes CASSLEQNTEAFF.

CDR3 protein: CAIKDSVIDEQFF. The CDR3 coding sequence is TGTGCCATCAAGGACAGCGTCATTGATGAGCAGTTCTTC. This chain connects TRBV10-3 to TRBJ2-1, with D perhaps matching TRBD1 (6 bases). Germline lookup yields CDR1 ENHRY and CDR2 SYGVKD. The CDR3 totals 13 residues. V dropped 7 bases and J dropped 8 bases, with 15 bases sitting between them.

This chain joins TRBV7-6 and TRBJ2-7; 7 bases are shared with TRBD2. The germline V gene encodes CDR1 SGHVS and CDR2 FNYEAQ. V was clipped by 5 bases and J by 7 bases; unmatched bases: 5. This CDR3 has 12 residues. This CDR3 is CASSPWGGEQYF. CDR3 sequence (DNA): TGTGCCAGCAGCCCTTGGGGGGGGGAGCAGTACTTC.

The chain combines TRBV5-4 with TRBJ1-2; 7 bases agree with TRBD1. The CDR3 is 15 residues long. V lost 0 bases and J lost 1; bases outside the gene matches: 3. In germline, CDR1 is SGHNT, CDR2 YYREEE (reference sequence). The CDR3 sequence is CASSLAGGYNYGYTF. The CDR3 DNA is TGTGCCAGCAGCTTGGCAGGGGGATATAACTATGGCTACACCTTC. The variable domain in full, with the rest retrieved from reference TRBV5-4 and TRBJ1-2, is ETGVTQSPTHLIKTRGQQVTLRCSSQSGHNTVSWYQQALGQGPQFIFQYYREEENGRGNFPPRFSGLQFPNYSSELNVNALELDDSALYLCASSLAGGYNYGYTFGSGTRLTVV.

This clone was seen only a few times. This sequence joins TRBV12-5 and TRBJ2-5; D gene ambiguous. Germline lookup yields CDR1 LGHNT and CDR2 FRNRAP. The CDR3 loop spans 11 amino acids. Trimming cost V 7 bases and J 4 bases, with 7 bases left between them. The CDR3 spells CASASGETQYF. The CDR3 DNA reads TGTGCTAGTGCTTCCGGAGAGACCCAGTACTTC.

The chain is built from TRBV28 and TRBJ1-2; weak D call: TRBD1 (6 bases). V was cut by 2 bases and J by 6 bases, with 13 bases left in between. Germline CDR1 is MDHEN and CDR2 is SYDVKM. The CDR3 runs 14 residues. CDR3 DNA sequence: TGTGCCAGCAGTTTACTACAGGGAGAAGATGGCTACACCTTC. Amino acids: CASSLLQGEDGYTF.

J is TRBJ2-5 and V is TRBV29-1, with unresolved D. Germline V lookup: CDR1 SQVTM, CDR2 ANQGSEA. The CDR3 runs 15 residues. Trimming cost V 1 base and J 4 bases, with 16 bases left between them. The CDR3 coding sequence is TGCAGCGTTGAAGGGGCTCGAACCTCCGGAGAGACCCAGTACTTC. Translation: CSVEGARTSGETQYF.

The chain recombines TRBV27 with TRBJ1-2, with D maybe TRBD1 (6 bases). The CDR3 runs to 15 residues. With 3 bases removed from V and 4 bases from J, the gap between germline ends came to 15 bases. CDR1 is MNHEY, CDR2 SMNVEV, per germline (reference sequence). CDR3 in DNA: TGTGCCAGCAGTTTCCCGGGACAAGAGTTCTATGGCTACACCTTC. Its protein is CASSFPGQEFYGYTF.

This chain connects TRBV7-2 to TRBJ2-7; tentative D call: TRBD1 (6 bases). V was trimmed by 4 bases and J by 0 bases, leaving 10 bases between them. The CDR3 consists of 14 residues. From germline, CDR1 is SGHTA and CDR2 FQGNSA. CDR3 loop: CASSSTGSSYEQYF. In DNA, the CDR3 is TGTGCCAGCAGCTCTACAGGGAGCTCCTACGAGCAGTACTTC.